Listed below are T cell receptor beta chains from one sample, sequenced in a study of cytomegalovirus exposure and HLA in healthy donors. Profiled with immunoSEQ multiplex PCR; TCRdb holds only in-frame clones, not every one. This repertoire shows about 150,000 clones, 86% found once; its top ten account for about 2.2%. Sequenced: PBMCs. The receptors were sampled from a human donor in good health. CDR3s include the opening cysteine and the closing phenylalanine or tryptophan.

V,J,CDR3
TRBV29-1,TRBJ2-1,CSGIANRASSYNEQFF
TRBV6-4,TRBJ1-2,CASSPTPTGYGYTF
TRBV14,TRBJ2-1,CASSQDTYNEQFF
TRBV18,TRBJ2-3,CASSPALDTQYF
TRBV10-3,TRBJ1-1,CAISEMAAMNTEAFF
TRBV27,TRBJ2-1,CASSYAAASIGFF
TRBV4-1,TRBJ1-1,CASSQTFRDRPEAFF
TRBV6-5,TRBJ1-2,CASHIGDYGYTF
TRBV19,TRBJ1-4,CASSTSESGATNEKLFF
TRBV13,TRBJ1-1,CASSLTDMNTEAFF
TRBV4-1,TRBJ2-7,CASSRYSGGTYEQYF
TRBV13,TRBJ2-7,CASSSSGTSGSHEQYF
TRBV11-2,TRBJ2-7,CASSFVQGYEQYF
TRBV29-1,TRBJ1-6,CSVVSRWRIDSPLHF
TRBV27,TRBJ2-1,CASRQQGIGSYNEQFF
TRBV27,TRBJ2-5,CASSLTSRGTETQYF
TRBV19,TRBJ2-7,CASRNPGQGAYEQYF
TRBV19,TRBJ2-3,CATTWGGGGDTQYF
TRBV27,TRBJ1-1,CASRTPGTEAFF
TRBV9,TRBJ2-3,CASSVALLAGAPDTQYF
TRBV11-2,TRBJ1-1,CASSFHERSEAFF
TRBV5-1,TRBJ2-7,CASSKGQGTYEQYF
TRBV2,TRBJ2-3,CASRSRAGLGEDTQYF
TRBV15,TRBJ2-1,CATREGSGSRGEQFF
TRBV7-7,TRBJ2-6,CASSLRQGVAGANVLTF
TRBV9,TRBJ2-1,CASSVTGDNEQFF
TRBV7-2,TRBJ2-5,CASSFRGDQETQYF
TRBV18,TRBJ2-7,CASSPTTGRWEQYF
TRBV18,TRBJ1-2,CASSPARTNYGYTF
TRBV30,TRBJ1-1,CAWAPTGHTEAFF
TRBV27,TRBJ2-1,CASSLQGHEQFF
TRBV5-6,TRBJ2-7,CASSTLLSGGAYEQYF
TRBV18,TRBJ1-3,CASSPLFRRDSGNTIYF
TRBV6-5,TRBJ1-2,CASKRGDYGYTF
TRBV5-4,TRBJ1-5,CASSTWGLPGQPQHF
TRBV7-9,TRBJ2-2,CASSFRDRVYEEAGELFF
TRBV28,TRBJ2-1,CASSFYRLPGQGKLTSYNEQFF
TRBV2,TRBJ2-3,CASSPGLAGTDTQYF
TRBV30,TRBJ2-3,CAWSVRRDLISTDTQYF
TRBV5-8,TRBJ2-7,CASIRGQSTLLLYEQYF
TRBV5-1,TRBJ1-2,CASSPGGSPALLENYGYTF
TRBV2,TRBJ1-2,CASAGRTYGYTF
TRBV28,TRBJ1-5,CASSSPGQGGGKPQHF
TRBV4-1,TRBJ2-1,CASSQVGLAGDNEQFF
TRBV7-3,TRBJ2-7,CASSTAGGRDEQYF
TRBV28,TRBJ2-7,CASRFGAPYEQYF
TRBV6-5,TRBJ1-4,CASRQHSNEKLFF
TRBV11-2,TRBJ1-5,CASSWSDSNQPQHF
TRBV7-8,TRBJ1-2,CASSLGESGYTF
TRBV28,TRBJ1-5,CASTPGGGNQPQHF
TRBV5-1,TRBJ2-1,CASFLSPQYNEQFF
TRBV11-3,TRBJ2-2,CASSRDRITGELFF